This T cell receptor beta chain was identified during a study of cytomegalovirus exposure and HLA in healthy donors. Study-level points and caveats: Usually a TCR sequence was rare, but some public TCRs were found in many donors.

Assay: immunoSEQ multiplex PCR; the TCRdb copy retains only in-frame clones and omits some. Of some 120,000 clones detected, 95% to 96% appear once; the ten largest clones hold around 1.7%. Comments on this clone: What it recognizes is unknown.

CDR1 SGDLS and CDR2 YYNGEE come from the germline V gene. The CDR3 loop spans 15 amino acids. V gave up 2 bases and J gave up 2 bases, with 14 bases separating them. The material sequenced was PBMCs. The clonotype was recovered from a man aged 18 to 29 in good health and CMV-seronegative. V and J are TRBV9 and TRBJ2-7, with D tentatively TRBD2 (6 bases). The CDR3, as DNA: TGTGCCAGCAGCGTGGACACTAGCTCGACCTACGAGCAGTACTTC. This codes for CASSVDTSSTYEQYF.